This T cell receptor beta chain emerged from a study of tissue T cells after allogeneic stem cell transplantation. Clones were sequenced by immunoSEQ multiplex PCR, and TCRdb holds only the in-frame ones, with some missing. The table shows approximately 45,000 clones, with about three quarters occurring only once. Points from the study as a whole: This small cohort was clinically heterogeneous, and sampling depth was a limitation.

Concerning this clone itself: Its specificity is unknown. Genes and germline are mouse. Other DNA sequences of this sample code for an identical CDR3.

Sequenced input: sorted cells pooled from one or two spleens. The receptor was isolated from a pool of C57BL/6 mice in good health.

CDR3: CASSIQGANSDYTF. CDR3 DNA (partial): TGTGCCAGCAGTATACAGGGGGCAAACTCCGACTACACC. The gene calls are TRBV19 and TRBJ1-2, with 7 bases lining up with TRBD1. The sequence runs out 1 residue before the end of the CDR3; the remainder is reconstructed from the germline J gene. The V segment lost 1 base and the J segment 0 bases; nucleotides outside the gene matches: 0. The CDR3 has 14 residues. Germline CDR1 reads FNHDT; CDR2 reads SITEND (reference sequence).